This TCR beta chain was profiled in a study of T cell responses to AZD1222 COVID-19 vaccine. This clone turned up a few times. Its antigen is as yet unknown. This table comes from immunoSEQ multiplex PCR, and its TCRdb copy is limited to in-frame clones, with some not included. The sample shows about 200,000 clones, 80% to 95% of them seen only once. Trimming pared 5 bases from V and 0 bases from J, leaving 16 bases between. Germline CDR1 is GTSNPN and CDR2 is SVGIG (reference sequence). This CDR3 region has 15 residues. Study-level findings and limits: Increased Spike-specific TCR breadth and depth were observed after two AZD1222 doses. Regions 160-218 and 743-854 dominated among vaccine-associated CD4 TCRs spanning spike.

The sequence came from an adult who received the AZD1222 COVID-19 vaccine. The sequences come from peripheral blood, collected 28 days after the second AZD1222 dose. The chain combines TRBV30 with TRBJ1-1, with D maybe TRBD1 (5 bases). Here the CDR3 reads CAWLPRRGMNTEAFF. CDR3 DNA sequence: TGTGCCTGGCTTCCTCGTAGGGGCATGAACACTGAAGCTTTCTTT.